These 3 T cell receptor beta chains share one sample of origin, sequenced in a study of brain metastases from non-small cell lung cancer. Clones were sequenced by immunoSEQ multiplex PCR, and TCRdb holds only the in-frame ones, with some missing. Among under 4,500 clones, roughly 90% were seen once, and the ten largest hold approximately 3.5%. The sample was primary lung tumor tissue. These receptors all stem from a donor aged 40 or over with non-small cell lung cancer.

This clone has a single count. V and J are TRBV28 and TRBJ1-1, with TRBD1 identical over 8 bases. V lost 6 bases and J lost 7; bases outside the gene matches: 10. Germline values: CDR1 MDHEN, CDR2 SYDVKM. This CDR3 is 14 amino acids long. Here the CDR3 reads CASRWTGKGGEAFF. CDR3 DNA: TGTGCCAGCAGATGGACAGGGAAAGGGGGTGAAGCTTTCTTT.

The CDR3 nucleotides read TGTGCCAGTAGTATAGCCCAGGGTAGCACTGAAGCTTTCTTT. Translating it yields CASSIAQGSTEAFF. The chain combines TRBV19 with TRBJ1-1; TRBD1 is a possible D gene (5 bases). This CDR3 has 14 amino acids. Germline CDR1 is LNHDA and CDR2 is SQIVND (reference sequence). Between the trimmed V and J ends, which lost 1 base and 4 bases, there was a span of 10 bases.

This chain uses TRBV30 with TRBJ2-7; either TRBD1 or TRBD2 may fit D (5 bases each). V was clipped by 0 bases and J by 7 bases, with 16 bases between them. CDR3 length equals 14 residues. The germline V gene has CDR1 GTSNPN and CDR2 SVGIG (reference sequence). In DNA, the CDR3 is TGTGCCTGGAGTGTCCTAGAGACGGGACGGGAGCAGTACTTC. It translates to CAWSVLETGREQYF.